Presented here are 8 T cell receptor beta chains from one specimen sequenced in a study of molecular identifiers for immune sequencing clone quantification. A single record per CDR3 protein comes from TCRdb applying MiXCR to the PCR reads. The table lists hundreds of thousands of distinct CDR3 sequences, about 25% of them singletons. Sequencing was done on a sample of naive CD8+ T cells from blood, with Jurkat cell RNA spiked in. Subset of the sample: FACS-sorted CD8+CD4-CCR7+CD45RA+ naive T cells. All receptors derive from a human donor in good health. Some libraries in this study had Jurkat cell RNA spiked in.

To note about this clonotype: This could be a read error, since a much larger clone is one nucleotide away. This chain links TRBV11-2 with TRBJ2-1; 11 bases fit TRBD2. CDR3 length equals 16 residues. Looked up from germline, CDR1 is SGHAT and CDR2 is FQNNGV. In DNA form, the CDR3 reads TGTGCCAGCAGCGTAGATAGGACTAGCGGGTACAATGAGCAGTTCTTC. Its protein is CASSVDRTSGYNEQFF. Variable domain in full (rest from reference TRBV11-2 and TRBJ2-1): EAGVAQSPRYKIIEKRQSVAFWCNPISGHATLYWYQQILGQGPKLLIQFQNNGVVDDSQLPKDRFSAERLKGVDSTLKIQPAKLEDSAVYLCASSVDRTSGYNEQFFGPGTRLTVL.

The genes are TRBV4-1 and TRBJ2-3, with D maybe TRBD2 (5 bases). Germline V CDR1 and CDR2: MGHRA, YSYEKL. Trimming pared 1 base from V and 3 bases from J, leaving 11 bases between. The CDR3 loop spans 15 amino acids. The CDR3 DNA reads as TGCGCCAGCAGCCAAGGACCGGGGATGACAGATACGCAGTATTTT. Protein product: CASSQGPGMTDTQYF.

A remark on this clonotype: Since the CDR3 does not end with the conserved phenylalanine or tryptophan, this likely comes from a read error. The V call is TRBV7-9, the J call TRBJ2-3, with D uncertain. CDR3 length: 14 residues. V was pared by 5 bases and J by 2 bases, with 11 bases between. Looked up from germline, CDR1 is SEHNR and CDR2 is FQNEAQ (reference sequence). CDR3 protein: CASSRLIVTDTQYL. In DNA, the CDR3 is TGTGCCAGCAGCCGCCTCATAGTCACAGATACGCAGTATTTA.

This chain connects TRBV5-1 to TRBJ2-7; 9 nucleotides align to TRBD1. Germline-derived CDR1 and CDR2 are SGHRS and YFSETQ. Trimming at V came to 4 bases and at J to 2 bases, leaving 10 bases not matched to a gene. CDR3 length: 16 residues. DNA of the CDR3: TGCGCCAGCAGCCCTAATACAGGGGGCGCACCCTACGAGCAGTACTTC. This codes for CASSPNTGGAPYEQYF.

The rearrangement joins TRBV28 to TRBJ2-7; TRBD2 matches 12 bases. Germline V gene lookup returns CDR1 MDHEN and CDR2 SYDVKM. Germline trimming cut 2 bases from V and 6 bases from J; bases unmatched to any gene: 8. This CDR3 has 16 amino acids. The CDR3 spells CASSLRRLAGEGEQYF. CDR3 DNA: TGTGCCAGCAGTTTAAGGAGACTAGCGGGAGAGGGCGAGCAGTACTTC. Together with reference TRBV28 and TRBJ2-7, the CDR3 gives the full variable domain: DVKVTQSSRYLVKRTGEKVFLECVQDMDHENMFWYRQDPGLGLRLIYFSYDVKMKEKGDIPEGYSVSREKKERFSLILESASTNQTSMYLCASSLRRLAGEGEQYFGPGTRLTVT.

This clonotype appeared a few times. The rearrangement links TRBV7-9 to TRBJ1-1; TRBD1 is a possible D gene (6 bases). Germline CDR1 and CDR2: SEHNR and FQNEAQ (reference sequence). The CDR3 loop spans 16 amino acids. Trimming shortened V by 5 bases and J by 1 base, and 17 bases separated the two germline ends. As DNA, the CDR3 is TGTGCCAGCAGCAGAGACAGGTTGGACGCGAACACTGAAGCTTTCTTT. Protein sequence: CASSRDRLDANTEAFF. Combining the CDR3 with reference TRBV7-9 and TRBJ1-1 gives the whole variable domain DTGVSQNPRHKITKRGQNVTFRCDPISEHNRLYWYRQTLGQGPEFLTYFQNEAQLEKSRLLSDRFSAERPKGSFSTLEIQRTEQGDSAMYLCASSRDRLDANTEAFFGQGTRLTVV.

In its sample, this clonotype was seen a few times. The chain combines TRBV6-1 with TRBJ1-2; perhaps TRBD1 as D (5 bases). The CDR3 runs 13 residues. The V end lost 6 bases, the J end lost 2 bases, and 10 bases lay between the germline ends. Germline values: CDR1 MNHNS, CDR2 SASEGT. The CDR3 sequence: CASSDRTNYGYTF. The CDR3 region has the DNA TGTGCCAGCAGCGACAGAACCAACTATGGCTACACCTTC.

This rearrangement joins TRBV12-3 or TRBV12-4 to TRBJ2-7; 11 positions match TRBD2. V was clipped by 7 bases and J by 4 bases; unmatched bases: 6. This CDR3 contains 14 residues. The CDR3 region is CASTAGLAGYEQYF. The CDR3 region has the DNA TGTGCCAGCACCGCCGGACTAGCGGGTTACGAGCAGTACTTC.